One and the same sample provided the 25 T cell receptor beta chains below, sequenced in a study of T cell responses to AZD1222 COVID-19 vaccine. The repertoire was sequenced with immunoSEQ multiplex PCR; TCRdb's copy has only in-frame clones and lacks some. The table includes 130,000 to 150,000 clones, 75% to 95% detected once. The source material was peripheral blood, sampled on day 0 of MenACWY control vaccination. The source of these receptors is an adult in good health.

The rearrangement joins TRBV28 to TRBJ1-5; D call uncertain. Trimming pared 4 bases from V and 7 bases from J, leaving 14 bases between. Germline CDR1 MDHEN, CDR2 SYDVKM. This CDR3 comprises 14 residues. The CDR3 reads CASSSPAGGQPQHF. The DNA of the CDR3 is TGTGCCAGCAGTTCCCCGGCCGGTGGGCAGCCCCAGCATTTT.

The J gene is TRBJ1-5, the V gene TRBV19; 9 bases map to TRBD1. V was clipped by 8 bases and J by 1 base; unmatched bases: 6. The CDR3 is 15 amino acids. CDR1 is LNHDA and CDR2 is SQIVND in the germline V gene (reference sequence). The CDR3 loop reads CASSVGQGSNQPQHF. For the CDR3, the DNA is TGTGCCAGTTCGGTAGGACAGGGGAGCAATCAGCCCCAGCATTTT.

This rearrangement joins TRBV27 to TRBJ2-3; tentative D call: TRBD2 (6 bases). The germline V gene encodes CDR1 MNHEY and CDR2 SMNVEV (reference sequence). The CDR3 is 15 residues long. The V end was cut by 3 bases, the J end by 0 bases, with 10 bases between. The CDR3 coding sequence is TGTGCCAGCAGTTTCTTAGCGGATAGCACAGATACGCAGTATTTT. It is translated as CASSFLADSTDTQYF.

V usage is TRBV19 and J usage is TRBJ1-1; TRBD1 agrees at 9 bases. CDR3 length: 14 amino acids. V was pared by 6 bases and J by 1 base, with 3 bases of the junction left unmatched. Per germline, CDR1 LNHDA and CDR2 SQIVND (reference sequence). CDR3: CASRNRGPNTEAFF. The CDR3 DNA follows: TGTGCCAGTAGGAACAGGGGGCCGAACACTGAAGCTTTCTTT.

The chain joins TRBV5-1 to TRBJ2-7; 11 bases match TRBD2. With V trimmed by 0 bases and J by 5 bases, 4 bases remained unmatched. This CDR3 region has 15 residues. CDR1 SGHRS and CDR2 YFSETQ come from the germline V gene. CDR3 nucleotide sequence: TGCGCCAGCAGCTTGGCTAGCGGGGGGCATGACGAGCAGTACTTC. Encoded protein: CASSLASGGHDEQYF.

The chain carries TRBV3-1 (or the pseudogene TRBV3-2) and TRBJ1-1; a weak D match, TRBD1 (6 bases). The CDR3 totals 13 residues. Germline CDR1 is LGHDT and CDR2 is YNNKEL (reference sequence). The germline V and J ends were trimmed by 4 bases and 7 bases, with 13 bases remaining between them. The CDR3 DNA is TGTGCCAGCAGCCGCGCTGGACAGATTGAAGCTTTCTTT. Its translation: CASSRAGQIEAFF.

The table lists this clone with a count of one. The same CDR3 arises from other DNA sequences in this sample as well. The chain carries TRBV7-3 and TRBJ2-3, with no clear D. Trimming shortened V by 2 bases and J by 0 bases, and 6 bases separated the two germline ends. The germline gives CDR1 SGHTA, CDR2 FQGTGA. The CDR3 consists of 14 residues. The CDR3 DNA reads as TGTGCCAGCAGCTTATCAGCTAGCACAGATACGCAGTATTTT. Protein sequence: CASSLSASTDTQYF.

V gene TRBV15 combines with J gene TRBJ2-3; D is undetermined. V lost 3 bases and J 0 bases, leaving 4 bases between the germline ends. Germline V CDR1 and CDR2: LNHNV, YYDKDF (reference sequence). The CDR3 spans 13 residues. The CDR3 DNA sequence: TGTGCCACCAGCAGGGGTAGCACAGATACGCAGTATTTT. Protein product: CATSRGSTDTQYF.

This chain connects TRBV7-3 to TRBJ2-2; 10 bases are a match to TRBD1. CDR1 is SGHTA, CDR2 FQGTGA, per germline. The CDR3 runs to 16 residues. V lost 4 bases, J lost 5 bases, and 7 bases stayed unmatched. CDR3 amino acids: CASSSPGQGTTGELFF. The CDR3 DNA follows: TGTGCCAGCAGCTCCCCGGGACAGGGGACTACCGGGGAGCTGTTTTTT.

V gene TRBV5-1 combines with J gene TRBJ2-7, with 10 bases fitting TRBD1. CDR1 and CDR2 from the germline V gene are SGHRS and YFSETQ. The CDR3 totals 16 residues. The ends lost 2 bases at V and 5 bases at J; junction bases unmatched: 10. CDR3 protein: CASSLAGGTGVNEQYF. In DNA, the CDR3 is TGCGCCAGCAGCTTAGCCGGGGGGACAGGGGTCAACGAGCAGTACTTC.

This clone appeared once. V usage is TRBV6-5 and J usage is TRBJ2-7; D may be TRBD1 (5 bases). V lost 2 bases to trimming and J lost 5 bases, with 10 bases between them. The CDR3 extends over 13 amino acids. Per the germline V gene, CDR1 is MNHEY and CDR2 is SVGAGI. As DNA, the CDR3 is TGTGCCAGCAGTTACCTAGGACAAAACGAGCAGTACTTC. This codes for CASSYLGQNEQYF.

This chain joins TRBV4-2 and TRBJ1-1; no definite D call. There are 13 residues in the CDR3. Trimming removed 4 bases from V and 6 bases from J, with 12 bases in between. CDR1 and CDR2 (germline): LGHNA, YNFKEQ. The CDR3 region is CASSPRGTAEAFF. CDR3 in DNA: TGTGCCAGCAGCCCCAGAGGAACGGCTGAAGCTTTCTTT.

V usage is TRBV6-5 and J usage is TRBJ1-5, with unresolved D. Germline lookup yields CDR1 MNHEY and CDR2 SVGAGI. Trimming shortened V by 2 bases and J by 4 bases, and 9 bases separated the two germline ends. The CDR3 totals 14 residues. The CDR3: CASSYRPSNQPQHF. Here the CDR3 DNA reads TGTGCCAGCAGTTACCGACCATCTAATCAGCCCCAGCATTTT.

This chain uses TRBV5-5 with TRBJ1-2, with TRBD1 matching over 11 bases. Germline CDR1 and CDR2: SGHKS and YYEKEE (reference sequence). Trimming took 3 bases from V and 5 from J; bases not matched to a gene: 6. The CDR3 consists of 15 residues. CDR3 sequence: CASSSSGQGAYGYTF. In DNA form, the CDR3 reads TGTGCCAGCAGCTCGTCCGGACAGGGGGCGTATGGCTACACCTTC.

This clone was counted a single time. This chain uses TRBV2 with TRBJ1-5, with a tentative D call TRBD1 (6 bases). Germline assignment: CDR1 SNHLY and CDR2 FYNNEI. V was shortened by 4 bases and J by 9 bases, with 19 bases between the two germline ends. The CDR3 extends over 15 amino acids. The CDR3 DNA sequence: TGTGCCAGCAGTGGGGGGGCAGGTCCCCTGTGGCCCCAGCATTTT. Protein sequence: CASSGGAGPLWPQHF.

This chain joins TRBV11-2 and TRBJ1-1; D perhaps matches TRBD1 (5 bases). Trimming stripped 7 bases from V and 6 bases from J, with 21 bases between. Germline assignment: CDR1 SGHAT and CDR2 FQNNGV. The CDR3 consists of 15 residues. The CDR3 nucleotides read TGTGCCAGCACACACCGACAGCTCGTGGTGGCTGAAGCTTTCTTT. Encoded protein: CASTHRQLVVAEAFF.

V usage is TRBV9 and J usage is TRBJ2-7, with D maybe TRBD2 (6 bases). The V and J ends lost 0 bases and 2 bases respectively, with 18 bases between them. Germline V lookup: CDR1 SGDLS, CDR2 YYNGEE. The CDR3 spans 17 residues. The CDR3 region is CASSVDGEVRHAYEQYF. The CDR3 DNA is TGTGCCAGCAGCGTAGACGGGGAGGTCAGGCATGCCTACGAGCAGTACTTC.

The chain carries TRBV11-2 and TRBJ2-1; either TRBD1 or TRBD2 may supply D (5 bases each). Germline V gives CDR1 SGHAT, CDR2 FQNNGV. V dropped 6 bases and J dropped 11 bases, with 17 bases sitting between them. The CDR3 length is 13 residues. The CDR3 DNA is TGTGCCAGCAGTTTTGACCCCGGGACGCAGCAGTTCTTC. Its translation: CASSFDPGTQQFF.

In its sample, this clone was seen a few times. The rearrangement uses TRBV5-4 and TRBJ1-4; D ambiguous. The CDR3 is 15 residues long. The V gene's germline CDR1 is SGHNT and CDR2 YYREEE (reference sequence). Trimming cost V 0 bases and J 3 bases, with 9 bases left between them. CDR3 sequence (DNA): TGTGCCAGCAGCTTGGGCTACCGGGCTAATGAAAAACTGTTTTTT. Protein product: CASSLGYRANEKLFF.

This chain links TRBV2 with TRBJ1-2; D uncertain. This CDR3 is built from 12 residues. The germline V gene has CDR1 SNHLY and CDR2 FYNNEI. Deletions cut 6 bases from V and 4 bases from J, with 9 bases between. This CDR3 is CASRLDLYGYTF. CDR3 coding DNA: TGTGCCAGCAGGTTGGACCTCTATGGCTACACCTTC.

V usage is TRBV3-1 (or the pseudogene TRBV3-2) and J usage is TRBJ2-7; 9 bases are a match to TRBD1. Germline-derived CDR1 and CDR2 are LGHDT and YNNKEL (reference sequence). This CDR3 has 16 residues. The J segment lost 3 bases and the V segment lost 0 bases, leaving 6 bases of the junction unmatched. This CDR3 is CASSQDGGTGSYEQYF. The CDR3 coding sequence is TGTGCCAGCAGCCAAGACGGCGGGACAGGGAGCTACGAGCAGTACTTC.

This clone was recorded a few times. V and J are TRBV30 and TRBJ2-4, with TRBD2 matching 10 bases. CDR3 length: 14 amino acids. V was pared by 4 bases and J by 8 bases, with 8 bases of the junction left unmatched. Per the germline V gene, CDR1 is GTSNPN and CDR2 is SVGIG (reference sequence). The CDR3 spells CAWIKSGRGDIQYF. CDR3 nucleotides: TGTGCCTGGATCAAGAGCGGGAGGGGGGACATTCAGTACTTC.

This sequence joins TRBV2 and TRBJ2-2; unclear D gene. Germline V gene sequence: CDR1 SNHLY, CDR2 FYNNEI. CDR3 size: 16 residues. The V end was cut by 7 bases, the J end by 0 bases, with 15 bases between. In nucleotides, the CDR3 is TGTGCCAGCATCTCTTTCCTGGCAACGAACACCGGGGAGCTGTTTTTT. This sequence encodes CASISFLATNTGELFF.

The rearrangement links TRBV9 to TRBJ1-5; D remains ambiguous. The germline V and J ends were trimmed by 0 bases and 6 bases, with 13 bases remaining between them. Germline lookup yields CDR1 SGDLS and CDR2 YYNGEE. The CDR3 loop spans 15 amino acids. CDR3 region: CASSVGEGNGQPQHF. The DNA for the CDR3 is TGTGCCAGCAGCGTAGGTGAGGGAAATGGTCAGCCCCAGCATTTT.

The gene calls are TRBV28 and TRBJ2-7; D perhaps matches TRBD2 (7 bases). Trimming pared 2 bases from V and 0 bases from J, leaving 20 bases between. CDR3 length: 18 amino acids. Germline V lookup: CDR1 MDHEN, CDR2 SYDVKM. CDR3 protein: CASSLPTGGGTSSYEQYF. DNA for the CDR3: TGTGCCAGCAGTTTACCGACGGGGGGCGGGACGAGCTCCTACGAGCAGTACTTC.